Listed here are 14 T cell receptor beta chains from one sample, sequenced in a study of T cells after yellow fever vaccination. TCRdb called the 5' RACE reads again in MiXCR, with one record for every CDR3 protein. This sample has 55,000 to 70,000 distinct CDR3 sequences, with about 7% found just once. This specimen was CD8+ T cells sorted from PBMCs, taken about 49 days after the first yellow fever vaccination. The receptors come from a man aged 18-30 years who received the YFV17D yellow fever vaccine.

Note on this clonotype: One base away lies a much larger clone, so this may be a sequencing read error. The chain recombines TRBV9 with TRBJ2-1; weak D call: TRBD2 (6 bases). The CDR3 has 15 amino acids. From germline, CDR1 is SGDLS and CDR2 YYNGEE. This chain's CDR3 is CASSAGTSPYNGQFF. The CDR3 DNA sequence: TGTGCCAGTTCCGCCGGGACTTCACCCTACAATGGGCAGTTCTTC.

Many counts were recorded for this clonotype. The chain employs TRBV12-3 or TRBV12-4 and TRBJ2-3, with TRBD1 matching 7 bases. Losses at the gene ends were 7 bases for V and 0 bases for J; bases not matched to a gene: 4. This CDR3 contains 14 residues. The CDR3, as DNA: TGTGCCAGCACCCCGGGACAGAGCACAGATACGCAGTATTTT. As protein: CASTPGQSTDTQYF.

This clonotype was picked up many times. The chain combines TRBV25-1 with TRBJ2-7; D is undetermined. CDR3 length: 13 residues. V shed 3 bases and J shed 4 bases, with 10 bases lying between them. Germline loops: CDR1 MGHDK, CDR2 SYGVNS. The CDR3 DNA reads TGTGCCAGCAGTGAGGGATTGGGATACGAGCAGTACGTC. Translated: CASSEGLGYEQYV.

There are a few counts of this clonotype. V and J are TRBV4-3 and TRBJ1-6; 9 bases fit TRBD1. Germline V CDR1 and CDR2: LGHNA, YSLEER. This CDR3 region has 16 residues. V trimming: 0 bases; J trimming: 7 bases; junction bases outside the gene matches: 4. The CDR3 region is CASSQELGTGNSPLHF. CDR3 coding DNA: TGCGCCAGCAGCCAAGAGCTGGGGACAGGGAATTCACCCCTCCACTTT.

This clonotype has at least ten counts. The CDR3 is CSATESNEKLFF. The CDR3 bases are TGCAGTGCTACTGAAAGTAATGAAAAACTGTTTTTT. The chain joins TRBV20-1 to TRBJ1-4, with D uncertain. Germline V CDR1 and CDR2: DFQATT, SNEGSKA (reference sequence). With 4 bases removed from V and 4 bases from J, the gap between germline ends came to 7 bases. The CDR3 has 12 amino acids.

This clonotype turned up a few times. The gene calls are TRBV5-1 and TRBJ1-4; TRBD1 agrees at 11 bases. Unmatched junction bases numbered 7, after V lost 8 bases and J lost 7 bases. Germline V gives CDR1 SGHRS, CDR2 YFSETQ. CDR3 size: 14 residues. CDR3 amino acids: CASYPGQGGEKLFF. The DNA of the CDR3 is TGCGCCAGTTATCCGGGACAGGGGGGTGAAAAACTGTTTTTT. The variable domain in full, with the rest retrieved from reference TRBV5-1 and TRBJ1-4, is KAGVTQTPRYLIKTRGQQVTLSCSPISGHRSVSWYQQTPGQGLQFLFEYFSETQRNKGNFPGRFSGRQFSNSRSEMNVSTLELGDSALYLCASYPGQGGEKLFFGSGTQLSVL.

This clonotype was detected ten times or more. The rearrangement links TRBV6-1 to TRBJ2-3; a possible D gene is TRBD1 (6 bases). Germline V gene lookup returns CDR1 MNHNS and CDR2 SASEGT. The CDR3 totals 13 residues. V lost 6 bases and J lost 2, with 9 bases in between. CDR3 sequence: CASRAGATDTQYF. CDR3 nucleotide sequence: TGTGCCAGCAGAGCAGGGGCCACAGATACGCAGTATTTT.

This clonotype has more than one count but fewer than ten. The chain combines TRBV12-3 or TRBV12-4 with TRBJ1-2, with D possibly TRBD1 on 6 matching bases. The CDR3 is made up of 14 amino acids. Trimming took 5 bases from V and 4 from J, leaving 14 bases between them. The CDR3 spells CASSPMTGPYGYTF. DNA of the CDR3: TGTGCCAGCAGTCCGATGACAGGACCCTATGGCTACACCTTC.

V gene TRBV6-1 combines with J gene TRBJ2-3; D not resolved. This CDR3 contains 12 residues. The V gene's germline CDR1 is MNHNS and CDR2 SASEGT. The V and J ends lost 6 bases and 4 bases respectively, with 8 bases between them. The CDR3 DNA is TGTGCCAGCAGCGACACCGCAGATACGCAGTATTTT. Encoded protein: CASSDTADTQYF.

This clonotype has a count of ten or more. The chain links TRBV7-2 to TRBJ2-3; tentative D call: TRBD2 (6 bases). The CDR3 contains 15 residues. V was pared by 0 bases and J by 5 bases, with 12 bases between. Germline V gene data show CDR1 as SGHTA and CDR2 as FQGNSA. Here the CDR3 reads CASSLAGGTLDTQYF. The DNA for the CDR3 is TGTGCCAGCAGCTTAGCGGGGGGTACATTAGATACGCAGTATTTT. Variable domain in full (rest from reference TRBV7-2 and TRBJ2-3): GAGVSQSPSNKVTEKGKDVELRCDPISGHTALYWYRQSLGQGLEFLIYFQGNSAPDKSGLPSDRFSAERTGGSVSTLTIQRTQQEDSAVYLCASSLAGGTLDTQYFGPGTRLTVL.

This clonotype turned up a few times. The V call is TRBV19, the J call TRBJ1-1; no clear D. Deletions cut 3 bases from V and 1 base from J, with 3 bases between. The CDR3 is made up of 12 amino acids. Germline assignment: CDR1 LNHDA and CDR2 SQIVND (reference sequence). The DNA of the CDR3 is TGTGCCAGTAGTATCCAGAACACTGAAGCTTTCTTT. Translated: CASSIQNTEAFF.

In its sample, this clonotype was seen a few times. The chain links TRBV5-1 to TRBJ2-5, with TRBD2 matching 11 bases. CDR1 is SGHRS, CDR2 YFSETQ, per germline. The trim removed 4 bases at V and 4 bases at J, leaving 12 bases unmatched. The CDR3 loop spans 17 amino acids. The CDR3 bases are TGCGCCAGCAGCCCAGCCATGGAGACTAGCGGGGCAGAGACCCAGTACTTC. Amino acid sequence: CASSPAMETSGAETQYF.

In its sample, this clonotype was seen a few times. The chain couples TRBV7-9 to TRBJ2-2, with D maybe TRBD2 (6 bases). V was shortened by 6 bases and J by 4 bases, with 12 bases between the two germline ends. Germline V CDR1 and CDR2: SEHNR, FQNEAQ (reference sequence). The CDR3 spans 14 residues. In DNA, the CDR3 is TGTGCCAGCAGACCGGGAGCCCTCACCGGGGAGCTGTTTTTT. Protein: CASRPGALTGELFF.

This clonotype was detected many times. The gene calls are TRBV5-1 and TRBJ2-5; D perhaps matches TRBD2 (6 bases). CDR3 length equals 15 residues. Trimming took off 4 bases at V and 5 bases at J, with 18 bases between the two ends. Germline CDR1 SGHRS, CDR2 YFSETQ. CDR3 sequence (DNA): TGCGCCAGCAGCACGGGAGACAGTCTACTTGAGACCCAGTACTTC. Protein sequence: CASSTGDSLLETQYF.